The T cell receptor (beta chain) under discussion was sequenced for a study of spatial heterogeneity in lung cancer. Study overall: Tumor-region counts of TCR transcripts tracked strongly with a T cell module score from matched bulk RNA-seq. Study results and caveats: Tracking of tumor mutation counts was seen in expanded intratumoral alpha and beta TCR counts.

Regarding time point: sample taken at primary tumor resection. The cohort: under 80 early-stage, untreated non-small cell lung cancer patients. Whole RNA came from tumor, nontumor lung or frozen PBMC and was sequenced without being sorted. MiXCR, applied by TCRdb to the 5' RACE reads, yields one record per CDR3 protein. The top ten hold about 25% of the sample, which has 12,000 or so distinct CDR3 sequences, under 6% seen once. The sample holds many counts of this clonotype. Its specificity is not known. Germline loops: CDR1 DFQATT, CDR2 SNEGSKA (reference sequence). The CDR3 consists of 12 residues. Trimming left V 3 bases short and J 2 bases short, with 7 bases between.

The clonotype comes from a male donor with early-stage non-small cell lung cancer. The source material was lung tumor tissue, sampled at surgery. J is TRBJ2-5 and V is TRBV20-1, with D hard to call. The CDR3: CSARAVQETQYF. For the CDR3, the DNA is TGCAGTGCTAGGGCAGTACAAGAGACCCAGTACTTC.